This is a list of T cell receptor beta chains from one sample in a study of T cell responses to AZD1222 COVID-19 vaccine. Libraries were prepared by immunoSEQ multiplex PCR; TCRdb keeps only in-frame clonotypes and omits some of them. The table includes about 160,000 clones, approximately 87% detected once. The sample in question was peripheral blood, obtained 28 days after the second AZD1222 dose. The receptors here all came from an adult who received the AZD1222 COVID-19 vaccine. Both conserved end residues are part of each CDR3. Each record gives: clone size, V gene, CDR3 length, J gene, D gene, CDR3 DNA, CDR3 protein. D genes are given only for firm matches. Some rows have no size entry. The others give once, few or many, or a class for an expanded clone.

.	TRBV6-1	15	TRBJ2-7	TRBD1	TGTGCCAGCAGTGAAGCCTCCCTGACAGGGGCCGAGCAGTACTTC	CASSEASLTGAEQYF
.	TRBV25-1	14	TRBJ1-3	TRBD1	TGTGCCAGCATCGGGACAGGGGCTGGAAACACCATATATTTT	CASIGTGAGNTIYF
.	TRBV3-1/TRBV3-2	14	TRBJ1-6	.	TGTGCCAGCAGTCTCCGGGATGGAGATTCACCCCTCCACTTT	CASSLRDGDSPLHF
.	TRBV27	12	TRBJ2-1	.	TGTGCCAGCGCTCCAGGAAAAAATGAGCAGTTCTTC	CASAPGKNEQFF
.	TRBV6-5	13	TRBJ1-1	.	TGTGCCAGCACCAAGGCCGGGGCCCATCACGCTTTCTTT	CASTKAGAHHAFF
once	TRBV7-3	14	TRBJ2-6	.	TGTGCCAGCAGCTTCGCGGAAGGGGCCAACGTCCTGACTTTC	CASSFAEGANVLTF
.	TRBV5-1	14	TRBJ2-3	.	TGCGCCAGCAGCTTAAGCCGACTGGCAGATACGCAGTATTTT	CASSLSRLADTQYF
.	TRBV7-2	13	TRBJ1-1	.	TGTGCCAGCACCCGACAGTTAAACACTGAAGCTTTCTTT	CASTRQLNTEAFF
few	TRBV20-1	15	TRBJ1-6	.	TGCAGTGCTAGTATCACCTCGAAATTAAATTCACCCCTCCACTTT	CSASITSKLNSPLHF
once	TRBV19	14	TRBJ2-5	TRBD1	TGTGCCAGTAGTAGGACAGGCTCAGGAGAGACCCAGTACTTC	CASSRTGSGETQYF
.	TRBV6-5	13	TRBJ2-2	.	TGTGCCAGCAGCATACAGGGAACCGGGGAGCTGTTTTTT	CASSIQGTGELFF
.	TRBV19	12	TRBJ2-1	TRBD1	TGTGCCAGTAGTGAGAGGGGGCATGAGCAGTTCTTC	CASSERGHEQFF
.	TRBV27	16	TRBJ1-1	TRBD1	TGTGCCAGCAGTCCCCGGGACAGGGGCTCGGGGACTGAAGCTTTCTTT	CASSPRDRGSGTEAFF
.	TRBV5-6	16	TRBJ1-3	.	TGTGCCAGCAGCTTGGGGCGACCCGTGATTAGAGACACCATATATTTT	CASSLGRPVIRDTIYF
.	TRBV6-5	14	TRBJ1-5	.	TGTGCCAGCTTATGGGGGGAAGGGTTCCAGCCCCAGCATTTT	CASLWGEGFQPQHF
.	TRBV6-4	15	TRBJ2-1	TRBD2	TGTGCCAGCAGTGCTGCGGGGGGGCCACTAGGTGAGCAGTTCTTC	CASSAAGGPLGEQFF
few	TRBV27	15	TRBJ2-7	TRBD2	TGTGCCAGCATCGGACTAGCGGGGGGGGACTACGAGCAGTACTTC	CASIGLAGGDYEQYF
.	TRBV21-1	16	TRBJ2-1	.	TGTGCCAGCAGCAAAGATCCCGAGGACCTAGGGAATGAGCAGTTCTTC	CASSKDPEDLGNEQFF
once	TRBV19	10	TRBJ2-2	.	TGTGCCAGTTTTTTCGGGGAGCTGTTTTTT	CASFFGELFF
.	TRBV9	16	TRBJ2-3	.	TGTGCCAGCAGCGCCGCCTCCGGGCCACTCACAGATACGCAGTATTTT	CASSAASGPLTDTQYF
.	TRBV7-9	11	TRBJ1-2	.	TGTGCCAGCACCCACGGCTATGGCTACACCTTC	CASTHGYGYTF
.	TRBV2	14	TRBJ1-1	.	TGTGCCAGCATCCCGGTGTGGGGAAACACTGAAGCTTTCTTT	CASIPVWGNTEAFF
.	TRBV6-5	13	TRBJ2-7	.	TGTGCCAGCTGGGACACGAGAAGCTACGAGCAGTACTTC	CASWDTRSYEQYF
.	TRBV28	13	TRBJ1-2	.	TGTGCCAGCAGTCCAGGGTCTAACTATGGCTACACCTTC	CASSPGSNYGYTF
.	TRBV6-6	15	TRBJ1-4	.	TGTGCCAGCAGTTACCCCCCGACAACTAATGAAAAACTGTTTTTT	CASSYPPTTNEKLFF
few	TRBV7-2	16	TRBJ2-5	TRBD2	TGTGCCAGCAGTTACCAAGCGGGGGGGCTTTTTGAGACCCAGTACTTC	CASSYQAGGLFETQYF
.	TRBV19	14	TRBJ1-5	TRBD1	TGTGCCAGCGTGGACAGGGGTGGCAATCAGCCCCAGCATTTT	CASVDRGGNQPQHF
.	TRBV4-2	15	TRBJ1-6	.	TGTGCCAGCAGCCAAGATGCGACCAGTGGTTCACCCCTCCACTTT	CASSQDATSGSPLHF